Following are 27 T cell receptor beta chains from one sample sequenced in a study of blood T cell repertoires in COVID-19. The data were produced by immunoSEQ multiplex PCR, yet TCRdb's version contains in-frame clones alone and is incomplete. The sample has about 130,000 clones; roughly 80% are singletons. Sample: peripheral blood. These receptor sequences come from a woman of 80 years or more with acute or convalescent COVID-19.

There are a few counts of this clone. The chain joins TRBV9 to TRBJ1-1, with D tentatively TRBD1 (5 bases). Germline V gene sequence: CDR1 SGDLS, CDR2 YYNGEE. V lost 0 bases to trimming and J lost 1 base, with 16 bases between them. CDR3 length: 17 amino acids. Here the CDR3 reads CASSVAYRLTGNTEAFF. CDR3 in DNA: TGTGCCAGCAGCGTAGCTTACAGGTTAACGGGGAACACTGAAGCTTTCTTT.

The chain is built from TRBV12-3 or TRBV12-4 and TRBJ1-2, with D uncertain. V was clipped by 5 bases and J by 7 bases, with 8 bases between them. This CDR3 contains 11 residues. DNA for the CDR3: TGTGCCAGCAGTGAGGGTACTGGCTACACCTTC. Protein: CASSEGTGYTF.

The CDR3 here is CASSRRAGLGDTQYF. The CDR3 coding sequence is TGTGCCAGCAGCCGGCGGGCGGGGCTTGGAGATACGCAGTATTTT. This chain links TRBV5-8 with TRBJ2-3, with D possibly being TRBD2 (6 bases). CDR1 and CDR2 from the germline V gene are SGHTS and YDEGEE. The CDR3 length is 15 residues. Trimming stripped 4 bases from V and 5 bases from J, with 17 bases between.

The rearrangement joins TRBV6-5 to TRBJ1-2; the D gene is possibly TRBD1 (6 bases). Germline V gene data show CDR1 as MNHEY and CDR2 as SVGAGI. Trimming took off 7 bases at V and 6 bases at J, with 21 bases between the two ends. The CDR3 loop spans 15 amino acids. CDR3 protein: CASKKPGRGEDGYTF. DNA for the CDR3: TGTGCCAGCAAGAAACCTGGGAGGGGGGAGGATGGCTACACCTTC.

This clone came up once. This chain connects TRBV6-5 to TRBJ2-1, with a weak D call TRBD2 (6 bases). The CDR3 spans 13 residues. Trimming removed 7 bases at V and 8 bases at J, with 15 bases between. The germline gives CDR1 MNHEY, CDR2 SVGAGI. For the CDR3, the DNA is TGTGCCAGCACCCACAGACCGGGGGATGAGCAGTTCTTC. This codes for CASTHRPGDEQFF.

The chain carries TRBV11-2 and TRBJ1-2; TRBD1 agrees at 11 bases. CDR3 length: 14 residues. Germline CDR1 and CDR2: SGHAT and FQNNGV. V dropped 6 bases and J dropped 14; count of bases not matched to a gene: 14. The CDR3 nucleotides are TGTGCCAGCAGAAGTAATTCCGGACAGGGGGCGGAGACCTTC. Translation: CASRSNSGQGAETF.

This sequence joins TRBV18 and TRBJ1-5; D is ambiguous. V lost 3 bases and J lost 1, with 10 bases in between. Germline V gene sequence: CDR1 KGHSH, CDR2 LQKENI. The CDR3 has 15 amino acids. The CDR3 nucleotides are TGTGCCAGCTCACCCACAGACGTCAGCAATCAGCCCCAGCATTTT. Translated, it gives CASSPTDVSNQPQHF.

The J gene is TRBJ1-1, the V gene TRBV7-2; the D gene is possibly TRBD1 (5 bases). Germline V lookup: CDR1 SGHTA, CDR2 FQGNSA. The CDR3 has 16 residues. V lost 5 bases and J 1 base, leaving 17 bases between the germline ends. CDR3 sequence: CASSPLGGRQNTEAFF. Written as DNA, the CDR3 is TGTGCCAGCAGCCCCCTCGGGGGACGGCAGAACACTGAAGCTTTCTTT. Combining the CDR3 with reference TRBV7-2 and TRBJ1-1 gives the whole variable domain GAGVSQSPSNKVTEKGKDVELRCDPISGHTALYWYRQSLGQGLEFLIYFQGNSAPDKSGLPSDRFSAERTGGSVSTLTIQRTQQEDSAVYLCASSPLGGRQNTEAFFGQGTRLTVV.

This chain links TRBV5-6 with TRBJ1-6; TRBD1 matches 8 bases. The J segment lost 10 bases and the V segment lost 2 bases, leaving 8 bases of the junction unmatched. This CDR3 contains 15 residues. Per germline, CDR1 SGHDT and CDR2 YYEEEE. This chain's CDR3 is CASSLDRGVGSPLHF. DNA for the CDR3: TGTGCCAGCAGCTTAGACAGGGGAGTAGGGTCACCCCTCCACTTT.

The DNA for the CDR3 is TGCGCCAGCAGTGAGAGGGGGAGTAATCAGCCCCAGCATTTT. Amino acids: CASSERGSNQPQHF. The genes are TRBV10-2 and TRBJ1-5, with a weak D call TRBD1 (6 bases). The CDR3 runs 14 residues. Trimming took 2 bases from V and 4 from J, leaving 9 bases between them. CDR1 WSHSY and CDR2 SAAADI come from the germline V gene.

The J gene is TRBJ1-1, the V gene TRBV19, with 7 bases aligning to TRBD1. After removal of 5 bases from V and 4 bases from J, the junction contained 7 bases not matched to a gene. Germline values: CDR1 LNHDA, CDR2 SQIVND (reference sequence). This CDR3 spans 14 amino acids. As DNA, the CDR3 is TGTGCCAGTAGTGGAGGGGGCGCGAGCACTGAAGCTTTCTTT. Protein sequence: CASSGGGASTEAFF.

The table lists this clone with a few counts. The CDR3 spells CASSLEARRGLEAFF. Here the CDR3 DNA reads TGTGCCAGCAGCTTGGAGGCTCGAAGAGGTCTCGAAGCTTTCTTT. This chain uses TRBV5-4 with TRBJ1-1; D remains ambiguous. The germline V gene encodes CDR1 SGHNT and CDR2 YYREEE (reference sequence). The CDR3 length is 15 residues. With 0 bases removed from V and 8 bases from J, the gap between germline ends came to 17 bases.

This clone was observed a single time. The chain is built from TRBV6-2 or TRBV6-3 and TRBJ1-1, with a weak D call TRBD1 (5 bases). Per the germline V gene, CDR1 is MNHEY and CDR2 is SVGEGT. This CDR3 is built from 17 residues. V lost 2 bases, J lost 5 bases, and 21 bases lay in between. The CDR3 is CASSYSLRDSRGTEAFF. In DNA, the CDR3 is TGTGCCAGCAGTTACAGCCTACGGGACTCCCGTGGGACTGAAGCTTTCTTT.

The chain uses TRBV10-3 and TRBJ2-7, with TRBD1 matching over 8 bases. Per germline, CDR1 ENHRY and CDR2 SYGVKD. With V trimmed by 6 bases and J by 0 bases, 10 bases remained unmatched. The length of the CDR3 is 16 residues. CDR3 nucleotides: TGTGCCATCAGAAGCCTTGGCAGGGGGCACTCCTACGAGCAGTACTTC. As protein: CAIRSLGRGHSYEQYF.

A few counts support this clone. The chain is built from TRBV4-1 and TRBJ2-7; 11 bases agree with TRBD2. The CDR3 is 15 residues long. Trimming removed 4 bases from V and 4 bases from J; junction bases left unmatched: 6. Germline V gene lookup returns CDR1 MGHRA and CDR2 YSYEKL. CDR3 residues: CASSRLAGGEYEQYF. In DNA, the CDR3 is TGCGCCAGCAGCCGCCTAGCGGGGGGTGAGTACGAGCAGTACTTC.

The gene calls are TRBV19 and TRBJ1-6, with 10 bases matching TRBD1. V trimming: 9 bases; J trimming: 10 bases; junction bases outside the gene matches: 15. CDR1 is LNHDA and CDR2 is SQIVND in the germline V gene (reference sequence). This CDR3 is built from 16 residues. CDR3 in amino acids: CASRDPGTGVDSPLHF. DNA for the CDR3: TGTGCCAGCCGAGACCCCGGGACAGGGGTAGACTCACCCCTCCACTTT. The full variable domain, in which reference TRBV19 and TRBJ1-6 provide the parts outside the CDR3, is DGGITQSPKYLFRKEGQNVTLSCEQNLNHDAMYWYRQDPGQGLRLIYYSQIVNDFQKGDIAEGYSVSREKKESFPLTVTSAQKNPTAFYLCASRDPGTGVDSPLHFGNGTRLTVT.

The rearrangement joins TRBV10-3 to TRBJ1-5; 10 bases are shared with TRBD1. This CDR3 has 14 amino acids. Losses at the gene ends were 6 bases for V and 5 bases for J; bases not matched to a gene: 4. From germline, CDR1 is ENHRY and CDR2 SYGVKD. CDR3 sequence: CAIRPGTGDQPQHF. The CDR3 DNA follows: TGTGCCATCAGACCCGGGACAGGGGATCAGCCCCAGCATTTT.

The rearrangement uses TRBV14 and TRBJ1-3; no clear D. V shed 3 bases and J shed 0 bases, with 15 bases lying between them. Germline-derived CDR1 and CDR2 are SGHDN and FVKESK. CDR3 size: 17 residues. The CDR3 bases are TGTGCCAGCAGCCATCCCCTCGGGCGGGACTCTGGAAACACCATATATTTT. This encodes CASSHPLGRDSGNTIYF.

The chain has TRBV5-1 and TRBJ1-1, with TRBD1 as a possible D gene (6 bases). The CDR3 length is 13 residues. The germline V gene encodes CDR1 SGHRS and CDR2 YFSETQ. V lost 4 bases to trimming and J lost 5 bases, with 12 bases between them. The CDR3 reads CASSIQGQTEAFF. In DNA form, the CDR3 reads TGCGCCAGCAGCATACAGGGTCAAACTGAAGCTTTCTTT.

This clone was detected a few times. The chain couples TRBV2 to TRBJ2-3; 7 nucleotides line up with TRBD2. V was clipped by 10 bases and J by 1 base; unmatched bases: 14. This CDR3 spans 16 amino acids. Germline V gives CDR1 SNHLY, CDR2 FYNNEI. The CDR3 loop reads CATNPGGSRRTDTQYF. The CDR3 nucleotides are TGTGCCACCAACCCCGGGGGGAGCCGGCGCACAGATACGCAGTATTTT. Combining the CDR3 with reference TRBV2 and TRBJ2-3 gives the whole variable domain EPEVTQTPSHQVTQMGQEVILRCVPISNHLYFYWYRQILGQKVEFLVSFYNNEISEKSEIFDDQFSVERPDGSNFTLKIRSTKLEDSAMYFCATNPGGSRRTDTQYFGPGTRLTVL.

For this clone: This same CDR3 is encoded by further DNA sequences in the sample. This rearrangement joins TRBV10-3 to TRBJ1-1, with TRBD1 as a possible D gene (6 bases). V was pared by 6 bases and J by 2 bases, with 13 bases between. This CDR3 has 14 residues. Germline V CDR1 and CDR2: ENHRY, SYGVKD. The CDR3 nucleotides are TGTGCCATCAGCGAATGGACAGCAAACACTGAAGCTTTCTTT. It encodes CAISEWTANTEAFF.

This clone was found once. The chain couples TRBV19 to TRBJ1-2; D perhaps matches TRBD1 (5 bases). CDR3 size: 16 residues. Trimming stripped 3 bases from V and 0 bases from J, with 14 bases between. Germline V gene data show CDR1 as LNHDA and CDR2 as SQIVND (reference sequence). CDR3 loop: CASSMQWGDPNYGYTF. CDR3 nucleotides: TGTGCCAGTAGTATGCAGTGGGGGGACCCTAACTATGGCTACACCTTC.

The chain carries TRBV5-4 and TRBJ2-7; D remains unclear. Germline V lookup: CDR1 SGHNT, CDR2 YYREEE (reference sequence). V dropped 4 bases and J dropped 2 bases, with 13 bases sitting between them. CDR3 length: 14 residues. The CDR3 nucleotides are TGTGCCAGCAGCCAGACGGGTTATGCCTACGAGCAGTACTTC. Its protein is CASSQTGYAYEQYF.

In nucleotides, the CDR3 is TGCGCCAGCAGCCAAGATCCCCCACGACAGGGTCAGAATGAAAAACTGTTTTTT. This translates into CASSQDPPRQGQNEKLFF. The rearrangement links TRBV4-1 to TRBJ1-4; TRBD1 agrees at 7 bases. The CDR3 has 18 residues. Germline CDR1 is MGHRA and CDR2 is YSYEKL. The ends lost 0 bases at V and 5 bases at J; junction bases unmatched: 12.

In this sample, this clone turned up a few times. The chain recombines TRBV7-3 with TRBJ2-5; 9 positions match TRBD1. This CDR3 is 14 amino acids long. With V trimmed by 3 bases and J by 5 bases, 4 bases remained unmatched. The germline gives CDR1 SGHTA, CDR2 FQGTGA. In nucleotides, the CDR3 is TGTGCCAGCAGCTTGGGACAGGGTGTGGAGACCCAGTACTTC. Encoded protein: CASSLGQGVETQYF.

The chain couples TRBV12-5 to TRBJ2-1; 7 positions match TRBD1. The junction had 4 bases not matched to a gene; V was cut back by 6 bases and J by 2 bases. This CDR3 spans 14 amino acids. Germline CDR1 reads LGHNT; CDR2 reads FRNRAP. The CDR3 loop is CASGTGATYNEQFF. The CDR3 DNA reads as TGTGCTAGTGGAACAGGGGCAACCTACAATGAGCAGTTCTTC.

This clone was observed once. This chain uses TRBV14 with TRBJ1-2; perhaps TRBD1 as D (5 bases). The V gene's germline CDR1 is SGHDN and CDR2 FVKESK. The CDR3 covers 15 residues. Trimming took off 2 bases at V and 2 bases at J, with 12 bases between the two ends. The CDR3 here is CASSQRAGWNYGYTF. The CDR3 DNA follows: TGTGCCAGCAGCCAAAGAGCAGGGTGGAACTATGGCTACACCTTC.